The text below deals with one TCR beta chain. This entry belongs to a study of memory CD4+ T cells and cytomegalovirus serostatus. TCRdb keeps only in-frame clones here, not all; method: immunoSEQ multiplex PCR. This table holds 46,000 or so clones, around four fifths found once. Single viable CD3+CD4+CD8-CD45RO+ cells were sorted as the memory CD4+ T cells. The CDR3 runs to 14 residues. Germline assignment: CDR1 SGHTA and CDR2 FQGNSA. Trimming removed 3 bases at V and 7 bases at J, with 10 bases between. Material for sequencing was memory CD4+ T cells from blood. The chain recombines TRBV7-2 with TRBJ1-6; no definite D call. This TCR derives from an adult in good health and CMV-seronegative. The CDR3 sequence is CASSFLTRNSPLHF. DNA of the CDR3: TGTGCCAGCAGCTTCCTGACCAGGAATTCACCCCTCCACTTT.